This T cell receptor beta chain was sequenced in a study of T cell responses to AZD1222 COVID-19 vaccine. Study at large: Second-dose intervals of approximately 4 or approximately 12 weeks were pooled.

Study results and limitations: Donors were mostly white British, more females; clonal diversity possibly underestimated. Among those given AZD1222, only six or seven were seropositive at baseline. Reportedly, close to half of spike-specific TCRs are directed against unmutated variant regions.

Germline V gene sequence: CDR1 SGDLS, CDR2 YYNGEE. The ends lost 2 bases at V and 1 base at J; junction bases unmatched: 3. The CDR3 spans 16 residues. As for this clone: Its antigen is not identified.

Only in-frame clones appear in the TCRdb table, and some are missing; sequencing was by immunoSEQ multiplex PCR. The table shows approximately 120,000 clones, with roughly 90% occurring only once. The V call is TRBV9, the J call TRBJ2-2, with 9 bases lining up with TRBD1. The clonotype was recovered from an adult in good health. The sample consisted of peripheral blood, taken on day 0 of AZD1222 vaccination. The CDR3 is CASSVSGQGNTGELFF. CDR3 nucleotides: TGTGCCAGCAGCGTCTCGGGACAGGGGAACACCGGGGAGCTGTTTTTT.